Each of the 2 T cell receptor beta chains below was sequenced from the same sample in a study of PD-1 blockade in mismatch repair-deficient tumors. Clones were sequenced by immunoSEQ multiplex PCR, and TCRdb holds only the in-frame ones, with some missing. The data show 90,000 to 130,000 clones, with around three quarters seen just once and around 4.7% held by the top ten. The specimen comprised peripheral blood, sampled roughly 60 weeks after starting pembrolizumab. These receptor sequences come from an adult with mismatch repair-deficient cancer.

In its sample, this clone was seen once. CDR3 protein: CASSPTGDEQFF. DNA for the CDR3: TGTGCCAGCAGCCCGACAGGGGATGAGCAGTTCTTC. The rearrangement uses TRBV7-3 and TRBJ2-1; 8 bases are a match to TRBD1. Germline V CDR1 and CDR2: SGHTA, FQGTGA. Losses at the gene ends were 5 bases for V and 8 bases for J; bases not matched to a gene: 2. There are 12 residues in the CDR3.

The gene calls are TRBV21-1 and TRBJ1-2. TRBV21-1 is noted as a pseudogene. There are 17 residues in the CDR3. The CDR3 sequence is CASSKEGNGERNYGYTF. CDR3 DNA: TGTGCCAGCAGCAAAGAAGGAAACGGGGAGAGGAACTATGGCTACACCTTC.